This passage covers 12 T cell receptor beta chains from one sample sequenced in a study of T cells in Graves' hyperthyroidism and ophthalmopathy (dated by TCRdb to between 2017 and 2020). Library preparation employed multiplex PCR. TCRdb records Illumina HiSeq 2000 as the sequencer. The TCR beta CDR3 regions were amplified from the RNA transcripts. The TCR CDR3 was subjected to a first round of RT-PCR using the HTBI primer set and the Qiagen OneStep RT-PCR kit. TCRdb redid the processing of the public reads, applying fastp at Q25 and MiXCR, and retained in-frame beta chains. Merged by CDR3 protein, the rows form single entries marked with the most common genes and DNA. The sample table holds 350,000 to 500,000 distinct CDR3 sequences, of which roughly an eighth were seen once. About 4.9% of the sample is taken by the ten largest. Sequenced sample: blood. These receptors came from a woman in her late teens or twenties with Graves' hyperthyroidism.

This clonotype has a single count. V gene TRBV5-1 combines with J gene TRBJ2-3, with 7 bases aligning to TRBD2. Germline CDR1 and CDR2: SGHRS and YFSETQ. Germline trimming cut 2 bases from V and 4 bases from J; bases unmatched to any gene: 4. The CDR3 extends over 14 amino acids. In nucleotides, the CDR3 is TGCGCCAGCAGCTTCACTACTAGCGCAGATACGCAGTATTTT. Its protein is CASSFTTSADTQYF.

The gene calls are TRBV10-1 and TRBJ2-5; 14 bases match TRBD2. This CDR3 spans 16 amino acids. The V and J ends lost 4 bases and 4 bases, in that order; junction bases with no gene match: 5. Per the germline V gene, CDR1 is WNHNN and CDR2 is SYGVQD (reference sequence). CDR3 protein: CASSGGTSGRGETQYF. The CDR3 bases are TGCGCCAGCAGTGGTGGGACTAGCGGGAGAGGAGAGACCCAGTACTTC.

This clonotype was counted between two and nine times. This chain joins TRBV5-4 and TRBJ2-7; 11 bases align to TRBD2. This CDR3 spans 16 amino acids. The V and J ends lost 4 bases and 6 bases, in that order; junction bases with no gene match: 12. Germline CDR1 SGHNT, CDR2 YYREEE (reference sequence). CDR3 nucleotides: TGTGCCAGCAGCCAGACTAGCGGGACAGAGGTTCTCGAGCAGTACTTC. Protein product: CASSQTSGTEVLEQYF. Using reference TRBV5-4 and TRBJ2-7 for the parts outside the CDR3, the full variable domain is ETGVTQSPTHLIKTRGQQVTLRCSSQSGHNTVSWYQQALGQGPQFIFQYYREEENGRGNFPPRFSGLQFPNYSSELNVNALELDDSALYLCASSQTSGTEVLEQYFGPGTRLTVT.

Comment on this clonotype: This may be a read error, as it is one base from a much larger clone. V gene TRBV3-1 combines with J gene TRBJ1-1; D may be TRBD1 (6 bases). Germline V gives CDR1 LGHDT, CDR2 YNNKEL (reference sequence). This CDR3 region has 14 residues. The chain's CDR3 is CASSQLGANTDAFF. In DNA form, the CDR3 reads TGTGCCAGCAGCCAACTGGGGGCAAACACTGATGCTTTCTTT. Combining the CDR3 with reference TRBV3-1 and TRBJ1-1 gives the whole variable domain DTAVSQTPKYLVTQMGNDKSIKCEQNLGHDTMYWYKQDSKKFLKIMFSYNNKELIINETVPNRFSPKSPDKAHLNLHINSLELGDSAVYFCASSQLGANTDAFFGQGTRLTVV.

V and J are TRBV4-2 and TRBJ1-6, with D unclear. CDR3 length: 15 amino acids. Germline values: CDR1 LGHNA, CDR2 YNFKEQ. V was cut by 0 bases and J by 10 bases, with 13 bases left in between. CDR3 bases: TGTGCCAGCAGCCAAGATCTAGGTACGGGATCACCCCTCCACTTT. This codes for CASSQDLGTGSPLHF.

This clonotype was seen a few times. The CDR3 sequence is CASSLSHSGRADTQYF. CDR3 DNA sequence: TGTGCCAGCAGCCTTAGCCATAGCGGGAGGGCGGATACGCAGTATTTT. V usage is TRBV28 and J usage is TRBJ2-3; 11 bases map to TRBD2. This CDR3 contains 16 residues. Germline CDR1 MDHEN, CDR2 SYDVKM. The V segment lost 6 bases and the J segment 6 bases; nucleotides outside the gene matches: 11.

This clonotype has at least ten counts. The genes are TRBV29-1 and TRBJ2-1; unclear D gene. Trimming left V 1 base short and J 4 bases short, with 14 bases between. Germline assignment: CDR1 SQVTM and CDR2 ANQGSEA. CDR3 length: 15 residues. In DNA, the CDR3 is TGCAGCGTTGAAGTACGTGGGAAGAAATACAATGAGCAGTTCTTC. Translated, it gives CSVEVRGKKYNEQFF.

In this sample, this clonotype turned up a few times. The chain links TRBV30 to TRBJ1-6; unclear D gene. V lost 5 bases to trimming and J lost 7 bases, with 12 bases between them. CDR1 GTSNPN and CDR2 SVGIG come from the germline V gene (reference sequence). The CDR3 runs 13 residues. The CDR3 region has the DNA TGTGCCTGGTTGGACGGGAAAAATTCACCCCTCCACTTT. As protein: CAWLDGKNSPLHF.

This clonotype appeared many times. This sequence joins TRBV20-1 and TRBJ2-3, with D perhaps TRBD1 (5 bases). This CDR3 has 13 amino acids. The ends were cut back, 4 bases at V and 0 bases at J, with 8 bases in the middle. CDR1 is DFQATT, CDR2 SNEGSKA, per germline (reference sequence). This CDR3 is CSANQGSTDTQYF. The DNA of the CDR3 is TGCAGTGCTAACCAGGGAAGCACAGATACGCAGTATTTT.

This clonotype was seen at least ten times. The CDR3 region is CASSSSVQETQYF. CDR3 bases: TGTGCCAGCAGCTCGAGCGTTCAAGAGACCCAGTACTTC. The rearrangement joins TRBV11-3 to TRBJ2-5; D remains unclear. Trimming took off 4 bases at V and 2 bases at J, with 8 bases between the two ends. The CDR3 extends over 13 amino acids. CDR1 SGHNT and CDR2 YENEEA come from the germline V gene.

The rearrangement joins TRBV4-2 to TRBJ2-3; 8 nucleotides line up with TRBD2. CDR3 size: 15 residues. V was pared by 4 bases and J by 1 base, with 4 bases of the junction left unmatched. Germline CDR1 LGHNA, CDR2 YNFKEQ. The CDR3 coding sequence is TGTGCCAGCAGCCCTGAACTAGCGGGCACAGATACGCAGTATTTT. This codes for CASSPELAGTDTQYF.

A note on this clonotype: This may be a read error, as it is one base from a much larger clone. The chain links TRBV6-2 or TRBV6-3 to TRBJ1-1; 7 bases are shared with TRBD1. The germline CDR1 and CDR2 sequences are MNHEY and SVGEGT. This CDR3 region has 22 residues. The V gene end was trimmed by 0 bases and the J gene end by 0 bases; junction bases not matched to a gene: 22. The CDR3 is CASSYSNSSRRAGGRLNTEAFF. The CDR3 bases are TGTGCCAGCAGTTACTCGAACAGTTCTCGACGGGCAGGGGGACGTCTGAACACTGAAGCTTTCTTT.